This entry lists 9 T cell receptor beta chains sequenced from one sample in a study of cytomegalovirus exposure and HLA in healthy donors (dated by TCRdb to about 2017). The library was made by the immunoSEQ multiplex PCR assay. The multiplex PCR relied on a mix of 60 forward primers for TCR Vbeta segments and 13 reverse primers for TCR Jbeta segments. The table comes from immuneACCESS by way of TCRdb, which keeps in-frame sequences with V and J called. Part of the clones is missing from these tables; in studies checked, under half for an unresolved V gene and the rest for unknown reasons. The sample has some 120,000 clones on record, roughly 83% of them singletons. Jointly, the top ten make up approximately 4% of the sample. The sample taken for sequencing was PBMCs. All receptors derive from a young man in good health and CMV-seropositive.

The CDR3, as DNA: TGTGCCAGCAGCCCCCACTCTGGGGCCAACGTCCTGACTTTC. Its translation: CASSPHSGANVLTF. The chain employs TRBV6-1 and TRBJ2-6; D gene uncertain. From germline, CDR1 is MNHNS and CDR2 SASEGT. CDR3 size: 14 residues. Trimming took off 6 bases at V and 0 bases at J, with 6 bases between the two ends.

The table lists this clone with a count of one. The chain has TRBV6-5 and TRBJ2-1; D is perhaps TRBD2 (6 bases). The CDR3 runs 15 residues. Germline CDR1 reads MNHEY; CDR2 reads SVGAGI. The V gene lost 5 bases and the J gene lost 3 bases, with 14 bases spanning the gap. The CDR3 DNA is TGTGCCAGCAGTCCCGAGCGGGCCTACTACAATGAGCAGTTCTTC. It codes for CASSPERAYYNEQFF.

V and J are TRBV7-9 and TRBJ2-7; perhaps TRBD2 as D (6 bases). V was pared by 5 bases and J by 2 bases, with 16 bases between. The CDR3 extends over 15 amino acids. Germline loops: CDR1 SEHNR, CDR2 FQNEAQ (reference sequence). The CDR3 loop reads CASSQRGGDPYEQYF. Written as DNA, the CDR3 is TGTGCCAGCAGCCAAAGAGGCGGGGATCCCTACGAGCAGTACTTC. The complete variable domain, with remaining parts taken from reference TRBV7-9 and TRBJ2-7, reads DTGVSQNPRHKITKRGQNVTFRCDPISEHNRLYWYRQTLGQGPEFLTYFQNEAQLEKSRLLSDRFSAERPKGSFSTLEIQRTEQGDSAMYLCASSQRGGDPYEQYFGPGTRLTVT.

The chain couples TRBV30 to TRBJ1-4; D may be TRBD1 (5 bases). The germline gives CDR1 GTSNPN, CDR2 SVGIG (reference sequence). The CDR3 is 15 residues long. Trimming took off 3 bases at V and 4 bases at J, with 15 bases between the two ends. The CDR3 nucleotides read TGTGCCTGGAGGGGGGGGAGGGGAATTAATGAAAAACTGTTTTTT. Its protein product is CAWRGGRGINEKLFF.

The CDR3 region has the DNA TGTGCCAGCAGCAACAGGTTCCCCGTTTACGAGCAGTACTTC. This sequence encodes CASSNRFPVYEQYF. V and J are TRBV11-2 and TRBJ2-7; D is perhaps TRBD1 (5 bases). V lost 5 bases to trimming and J lost 4 bases, with 15 bases between them. Germline values: CDR1 SGHAT, CDR2 FQNNGV. The CDR3 loop spans 14 amino acids.

CDR3 in DNA: TGTGCCAGCAGTGACTTTGACTACGAGCAGTACTTC. Its translation is CASSDFDYEQYF. V is TRBV6-1 and J is TRBJ2-5; D uncertain. The better agreement between TRBJ2-7 and the DNA end casts doubt on the J call. The CDR3 sequence is 12 residues long. The germline V gene encodes CDR1 MNHNS and CDR2 SASEGT.

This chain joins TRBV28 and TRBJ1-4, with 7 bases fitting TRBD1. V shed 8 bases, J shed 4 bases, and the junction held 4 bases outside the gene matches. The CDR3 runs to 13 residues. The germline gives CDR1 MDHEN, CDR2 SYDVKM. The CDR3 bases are TGTGCCAGCTGGGACAGCGTTAATGAAAAACTGTTTTTT. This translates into CASWDSVNEKLFF.

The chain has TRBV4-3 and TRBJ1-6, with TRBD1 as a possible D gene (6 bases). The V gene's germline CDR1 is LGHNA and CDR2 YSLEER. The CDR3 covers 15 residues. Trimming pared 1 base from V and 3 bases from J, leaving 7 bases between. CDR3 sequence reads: CASSQGQVYNSPLHF. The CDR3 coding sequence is TGCGCCAGCAGCCAAGGACAGGTCTATAATTCACCCCTCCACTTT.

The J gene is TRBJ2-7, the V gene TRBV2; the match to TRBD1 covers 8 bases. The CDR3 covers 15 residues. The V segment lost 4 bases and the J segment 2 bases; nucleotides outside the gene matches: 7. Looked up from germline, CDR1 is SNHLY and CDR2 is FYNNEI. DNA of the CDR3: TGTGCCAGCAGTGGAGACGACAGGGGCCCCTACGAGCAGTACTTC. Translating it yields CASSGDDRGPYEQYF.